This is a list of T cell receptor beta chains from one sample in a study of Ad26.COV2.S vaccination and SARS-CoV-2 variants. Clones were sequenced by immunoSEQ multiplex PCR, and TCRdb holds only the in-frame ones, with some missing. This table has 97,000 or so clones, roughly 80% appearing once. The specimen was peripheral blood, collected after recovery from COVID-19. These TCRs come from a human donor who had recovered from COVID-19. The CDR3 runs from the conserved cysteine through the conserved F or W. Not every row has a clone size; where given, it reads once, few, many or a size class.

V gene	J gene	clone size	CDR3 protein
TRBV6-1	TRBJ1-5	NA	CASSENQPQHF
TRBV28	TRBJ1-5	NA	CASRNRGPQVSNQPQHF
TRBV19	TRBJ2-6	once	CASGQGGGANVLTF
TRBV28	TRBJ1-4	NA	CASSYAGGGQGNEKLFF
TRBV4-3	TRBJ2-1	NA	CASSQDRGNYLEQFF
TRBV10-3	TRBJ2-5	NA	CAISRTGYETQYF
TRBV19	TRBJ2-3	NA	CASIGYAGGRGGTQYF
TRBV7-2	TRBJ2-5	NA	CASSFVTRGSEETQYF
TRBV2	TRBJ1-4	NA	CASSDLEGEKLFF
TRBV11-1	TRBJ1-2	NA	CASSLDLIGYGYTF
TRBV14	TRBJ1-6	NA	CASSQDAPRAGSPLHF
TRBV28	TRBJ2-7	NA	CASSPAGHPFEQYF
TRBV5-1	TRBJ1-3	NA	CASSPGGFGNTIYF
TRBV5-1	TRBJ2-7	NA	CASSSNRGDEQYF
TRBV7-3	TRBJ1-1	NA	CASSPTGEGTEAFF
TRBV3-1/TRBV3-2	TRBJ2-6	once	CASSRTGGSGANVLTF
TRBV14	TRBJ2-1	NA	CASSQDWSPNEQFF
TRBV7-9	TRBJ1-2	NA	CASSPPTGFPAF
TRBV7-3	TRBJ2-7	NA	CASSLGGGSYEQYF
TRBV19	TRBJ1-2	once	CASSQPGRGYYGYTF
TRBV7-2	TRBJ1-5	NA	CASSPGQAYQPQHF
TRBV30	TRBJ2-7	NA	CAWRDRGAQYF
TRBV5-1	TRBJ1-3	NA	CASSSDLAHSGNTIYF
TRBV5-5	TRBJ2-3	NA	CASSFGGASDTQYF
TRBV30	TRBJ1-5	NA	CAWSRQGKQPQHF
TRBV30	TRBJ2-7	NA	CAGDSSSYEQYF
TRBV4-1	TRBJ1-1	NA	CASSQEGTGATEAFF
TRBV11-3	TRBJ1-2	NA	CASSLEFIVNYGYTF
TRBV11-2	TRBJ2-7	NA	CASSLDNDFGAKPGEQYF
TRBV12-3/TRBV12-4	TRBJ2-1	NA	CASSLWDDEQFF
TRBV7-3	TRBJ2-3	NA	CASSFSGGRSTDTQYF
TRBV4-2	TRBJ1-1	NA	CASSQWGRENTEAFF
TRBV11-2	TRBJ1-5	NA	CASSLTAGSLQPQHF
TRBV7-9	TRBJ1-1	NA	CASSFDRGQMGKGTEAFF
TRBV30	TRBJ2-1	NA	CALDVGRYNEQFF
TRBV27	TRBJ2-1	NA	CASRQSGGAYVEQFF
TRBV3-1/TRBV3-2	TRBJ1-2	few	CASSQGRVGVGYTF
TRBV2	TRBJ1-2	NA	CASSYYYGYTF
TRBV27	TRBJ1-4	NA	CASSPETGYGNEKLFF
TRBV3-1/TRBV3-2	TRBJ1-2	few	CASSQEDAGPNYGYTF
TRBV28	TRBJ2-7	NA	CASSRFSAIDYEQYF
TRBV15	TRBJ1-2	NA	CATSRELQGNYGYTF
TRBV6-1	TRBJ1-2	NA	CASSVLRGQGASGYTF
TRBV4-1	TRBJ1-5	NA	CASSQLPGQLDQPQHF
TRBV7-6	TRBJ1-1	NA	CASSWGGDTEAFF
TRBV19	TRBJ1-5	once	CASTTAGDQPQHF
TRBV2	TRBJ2-4	NA	CASSESWPAKNIQYF
TRBV7-9	TRBJ2-3	many	CASSPGGAGASTQYF
TRBV6-5	TRBJ1-1	NA	CASGYGGWDTEAFF
TRBV7-9	TRBJ2-5	NA	CASSLGSRTPYF
TRBV27	TRBJ1-6	NA	CASRPLGAPLHF
TRBV5-4	TRBJ2-7	NA	CASSPSGQGRPYEQYF
TRBV20-1	TRBJ1-1	few	CSAREGRLAFF
TRBV6-5	TRBJ2-7	NA	CASKGNYEQYF
TRBV19	TRBJ1-2	NA	CASSNQLGQLNGYTF
TRBV7-2	TRBJ2-3	NA	CASSSRLAGAVDTQYF
TRBV24-1	TRBJ2-5	NA	CATLDGWVTQYF
TRBV30	TRBJ1-6	NA	CAWRGETGSPLHF
TRBV6-5	TRBJ1-6	NA	CASSIGPESSPLHF